What follows describes a single T cell receptor (beta chain). Its antigen remains unknown. The data derive from a study of cytomegalovirus exposure and HLA in healthy donors. Notes on the study in general: Diagnosis of cytomegalovirus status made by the classifier reportedly showed high specificity and sensitivity. TRBV6-2, TRBV6-3 and other indistinguishable V segments were excluded. Common viral pathogens seemed to be connected with several of the most significant clusters, according to a later analysis. When presence/absence was analysed, sequencing depth was taken to be roughly uniform across donors.

V dropped 0 bases and J dropped 1 base, with 6 bases sitting between them. The germline gives CDR1 MNHNS, CDR2 SASEGT. The CDR3 extends over 14 amino acids. The PCR contained 60 Vbeta and 13 Jbeta primers. The method was immunoSEQ multiplex PCR; TCRdb's version includes in-frame clones alone and lacks a portion of them. The sample has about 73,000 clones; 60% to 75% are singletons. What was sequenced was PBMCs. This rearrangement joins TRBV6-1 to TRBJ1-1; D not certain. The source is a man in his 70s in good health and CMV-seronegative. CDR3 residues: CASSEAGRNTEAFF. The CDR3 region has the DNA TGTGCCAGCAGTGAAGCTGGCCGGAACACTGAAGCTTTCTTT.